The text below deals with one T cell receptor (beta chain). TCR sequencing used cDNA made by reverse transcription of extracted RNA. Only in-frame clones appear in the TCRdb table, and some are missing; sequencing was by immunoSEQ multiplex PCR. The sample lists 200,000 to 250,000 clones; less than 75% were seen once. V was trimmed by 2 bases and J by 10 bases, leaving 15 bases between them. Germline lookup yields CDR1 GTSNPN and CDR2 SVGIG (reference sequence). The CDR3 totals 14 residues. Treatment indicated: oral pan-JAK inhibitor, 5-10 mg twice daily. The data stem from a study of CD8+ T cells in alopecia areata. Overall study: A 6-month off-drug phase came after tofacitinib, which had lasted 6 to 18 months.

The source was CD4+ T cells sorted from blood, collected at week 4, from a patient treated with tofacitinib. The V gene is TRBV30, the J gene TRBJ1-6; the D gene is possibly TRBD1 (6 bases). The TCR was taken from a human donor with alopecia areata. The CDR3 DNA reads TGTGCCTGGAGTTTTGACAGGCAAAGCTCACCCCTCCACTTT. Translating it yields CAWSFDRQSSPLHF.